This T cell receptor beta chain was observed in a study of CD8 T cells in Susac syndrome. Reverse transcription of about 0.45 to 1 ug RNA was performed with random hexamers. TCRdb called the immunoSEQ multiplex PCR reads again in MiXCR, with one record for every CDR3 protein. In the table there are around 170,000 distinct CDR3 sequences, over 90% of which are singletons. The sequence derives from a human donor with Susac syndrome. The sequencing input was CD8+ T cells from PBMCs.

In DNA form, the CDR3 reads TGTGCCAGCAGCGTAGGTGGGGGGCCCGGGGAGACCCAGTACTTC. It codes for CASSVGGGPGETQYF. V is TRBV9 and J is TRBJ2-5; possibly TRBD1 or TRBD2 for D (6 bases each). Germline values: CDR1 SGDLS, CDR2 YYNGEE. The CDR3 spans 15 residues. The V gene lost 0 bases and the J gene lost 5 bases, with 14 bases spanning the gap. The entire variable domain, with the rest obtained from reference TRBV9 and TRBJ2-5, is as follows: DSGVTQTPKHLITATGQRVTLRCSPRSGDLSVYWYQQSLDQGLQFLIQYYNGEERAKGNILERFSAQQFPDLHSELNLSSLELGDSALYFCASSVGGGPGETQYFGPGTRLLVL.